This record concerns one T cell receptor beta chain sequence. Its antigen is as yet unknown. Documented time point: week 3, after first cycle of checkpoint inhibitor. TCRdb's copy holds only in-frame clones and misses some; the assay was immunoSEQ multiplex PCR. Counted here are 9,500 to 15,000 clones, around 89% occurring once; the ten biggest clones make up around 4%. CDR3 length equals 14 residues. CDR1 is MNHEY, CDR2 SMNVEV, per germline (reference sequence). With V trimmed by 1 base and J by 6 bases, 2 bases remained unmatched. The sample belongs to a study of blood T cell dynamics during melanoma immunotherapy. Looking at the study overall: First-line therapy was either pembrolizumab or nivolumab with ipilimumab for metastatic melanoma.

Study findings and constraints: Disease-control patients' PBMC repertoires became either more clonal or more diverse at W3.

This clonotype was obtained from a human donor with melanoma. The chain is built from TRBV27 and TRBJ1-2; 10 nucleotides align to TRBD1. Sequenced material: blood, taken from a patient treated with checkpoint blockade. The CDR3: CASSLWGQGHGYTF. The CDR3 DNA follows: TGTGCCAGCAGTTTATGGGGACAGGGGCATGGCTACACCTTC.